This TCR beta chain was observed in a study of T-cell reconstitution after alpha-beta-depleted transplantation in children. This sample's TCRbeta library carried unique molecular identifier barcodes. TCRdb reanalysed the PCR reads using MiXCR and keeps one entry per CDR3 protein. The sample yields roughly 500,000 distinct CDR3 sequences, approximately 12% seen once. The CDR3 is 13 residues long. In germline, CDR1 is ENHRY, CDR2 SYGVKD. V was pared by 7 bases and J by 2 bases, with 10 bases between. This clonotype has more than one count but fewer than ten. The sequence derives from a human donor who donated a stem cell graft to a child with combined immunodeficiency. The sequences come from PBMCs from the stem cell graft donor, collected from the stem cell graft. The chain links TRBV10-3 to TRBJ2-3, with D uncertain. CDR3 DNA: TGTGCCATCAATGCTGGCGTCACAGATACGCAGTATTTT. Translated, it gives CAINAGVTDTQYF.